This T cell receptor (beta chain) was obtained from a study of CD8 T cells in ankylosing spondylitis. Study observations and caveats: CD8+ disease-linked clones were present at relatively low frequencies in blood. Reported data indicate significant enrichment of disease-linked clones within matched ankylosing spondylitis synovial fluid. Prior work had noted some motif variants in reactive arthritis blood and synovial fluid.

This clonotype was counted only a few times. As yet, its antigen is unknown. V was clipped by 1 base and J by 3 bases, with 11 bases between them. Germline V gene sequence: CDR1 LGHNA, CDR2 YNFKEQ. CDR3 size: 15 residues. TCRdb re-derived calls from the 5' RACE reads in MiXCR, one entry per CDR3 protein. Among about 340,000 distinct CDR3 sequences listed, approximately 14% were seen once. The clonotype comes from a male donor with ankylosing spondylitis or in good health (not recorded which). Material for sequencing was blood, either unsorted or a sorted T cell fraction (not recorded which). The rearrangement joins TRBV4-2 to TRBJ2-3, with D maybe TRBD1 (5 bases). The CDR3 loop is CASSQGQRRTDTQYF. CDR3 nucleotides: TGTGCCAGCAGCCAAGGACAGAGAAGGACAGATACGCAGTATTTT.